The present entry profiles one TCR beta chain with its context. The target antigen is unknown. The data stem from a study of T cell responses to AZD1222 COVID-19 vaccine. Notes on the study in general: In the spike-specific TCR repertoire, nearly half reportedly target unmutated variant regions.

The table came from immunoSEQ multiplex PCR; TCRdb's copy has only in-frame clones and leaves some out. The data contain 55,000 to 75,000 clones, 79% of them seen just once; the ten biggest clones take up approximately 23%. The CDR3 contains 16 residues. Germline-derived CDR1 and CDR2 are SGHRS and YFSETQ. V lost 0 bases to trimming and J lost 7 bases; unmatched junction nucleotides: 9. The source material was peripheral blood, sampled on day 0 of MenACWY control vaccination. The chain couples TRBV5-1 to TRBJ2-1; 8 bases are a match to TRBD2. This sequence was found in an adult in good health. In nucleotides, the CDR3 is TGCGCCAGCAGCTTGGCCATGACGGGGGGGCCAAATGAGCAGTTCTTC. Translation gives CASSLAMTGGPNEQFF.